This T cell receptor (beta chain) appears in the sequencing data of a study of blood T cells in healthy people across ages. Study-level points and caveats: In older individuals, TCR beta diversity per million T cells was lower, falling roughly linearly with age. The long-lived group displayed more naive CD4+ cells, plus higher diversity, than the aged donors did.

In this sample, this clonotype turned up a few times. Its antigen is undetermined. A second PCR, run for about 7 to 11 cycles, used a sample-barcoded 5' primer plus a J-beta primer mix. TCRdb called the 5' RACE reads again in MiXCR, with one record for every CDR3 protein. This table holds 450,000 to 700,000 distinct CDR3 sequences, 25% to 30% found once. CDR3 length: 15 amino acids. V was clipped by 0 bases and J by 12 bases, with 18 bases between them. Germline V gene lookup returns CDR1 SGHTA and CDR2 FQGNSA. The donors, all healthy, were Caucasians living in Russia, aged about 6 to 95. Material: blood. This TCR was recovered from a woman aged 65 to 85 in good health. The chain has TRBV7-2 and TRBJ2-1, with a possible D match to TRBD2 (5 bases). CDR3 nucleotides: TGTGCCAGCAGCTTAGCCCGAAATAGCGCCCCTGGGCAGTTCTTC. Translated, it gives CASSLARNSAPGQFF.